The 24 T cell receptor beta chains below all came from one sample that was sequenced in a study of molecular identifiers for immune sequencing clone quantification. A single record per CDR3 protein comes from TCRdb applying MiXCR to the PCR reads. The profile shows hundreds of thousands of distinct CDR3 sequences, around 25% of them singletons. The material sequenced was naive CD8+ T cells from blood, with Jurkat cell RNA spiked in. Subset defined: FACS-sorted CD8+CD4-CCR7+CD45RA+ naive T cells. Source of these receptors: a human donor in good health. Some libraries in this study had Jurkat cell RNA spiked in.

A note on this clonotype: One end of the junction does not line up with germline, which may come from a read error. The gene calls are TRBV4-3 and TRBJ2-7; D not resolved. Germline values: CDR1 LGHNA, CDR2 YSLEER. The CDR3 covers 16 residues. This CDR3 reads CASRQVESDFTYEQYF. The CDR3 DNA follows: TGCGCCAGCCGCCAAGTCGAGTCAGATTTTACCTACGAGCAGTACTTC.

This clonotype was seen more than once but under ten times. The chain joins TRBV27 to TRBJ2-5; 11 nucleotides align to TRBD1. The CDR3 covers 15 residues. Germline V lookup: CDR1 MNHEY, CDR2 SMNVEV (reference sequence). The V and J ends lost 1 base and 5 bases, in that order; junction bases with no gene match: 3. DNA of the CDR3: TGTGCCAGCAGTTTATGGGGGACAGGGGGGGAGACCCAGTACTTC. Its translation: CASSLWGTGGETQYF.

This chain connects TRBV28 to TRBJ2-2, with 11 nucleotides matching TRBD1. V dropped 5 bases and J dropped 4; count of bases not matched to a gene: 18. The CDR3 is made up of 20 amino acids. Germline CDR1 is MDHEN and CDR2 is SYDVKM. In nucleotides, the CDR3 is TGTGCCAGCAGTAATAGCGGGACAGGGGGTCAAGCGGAGCCCACCGGGGAGCTGTTTTTT. The encoded protein is CASSNSGTGGQAEPTGELFF.

This clonotype has ten or more counts. The rearrangement joins TRBV6-2 or TRBV6-3 to TRBJ2-4, with D unclear. The V gene lost 2 bases and the J gene lost 8 bases, with 10 bases spanning the gap. Germline CDR1 MNHEY, CDR2 SVGEGT. The CDR3 loop spans 13 amino acids. CDR3 nucleotides: TGTGCCAGCAGTTACCCCGCGTCTTACATTCAGTACTTC. Its protein is CASSYPASYIQYF.

This clonotype was seen many times. The chain employs TRBV6-5 and TRBJ2-3; the D gene could be TRBD1 or TRBD2 (5 bases each). The germline V gene has CDR1 MNHEY and CDR2 SVGAGI. This CDR3 is built from 17 residues. The germline V and J ends were trimmed by 0 bases and 1 base, with 14 bases remaining between them. This CDR3 reads CASSYSPRWDRTDTQYF. The CDR3 region has the DNA TGTGCCAGCAGTTACTCCCCTAGGTGGGACCGCACAGATACGCAGTATTTT.

The rearrangement joins TRBV5-1 to TRBJ2-7; no clear D. V was shortened by 0 bases and J by 6 bases, with 4 bases between the two germline ends. Germline lookup yields CDR1 SGHRS and CDR2 YFSETQ. CDR3 length: 11 residues. The CDR3 loop is CASSLAFEQYF. The DNA for the CDR3 is TGCGCCAGCAGCTTGGCCTTCGAGCAGTACTTC. Variable domain in full (rest from reference TRBV5-1 and TRBJ2-7): KAGVTQTPRYLIKTRGQQVTLSCSPISGHRSVSWYQQTPGQGLQFLFEYFSETQRNKGNFPGRFSGRQFSNSRSEMNVSTLELGDSALYLCASSLAFEQYFGPGTRLTVT.

The chain uses TRBV29-1 and TRBJ1-2, with D uncertain. The CDR3 consists of 12 residues. The V end was cut by 3 bases, the J end by 8 bases, with 13 bases between. Germline V gives CDR1 SQVTM, CDR2 ANQGSEA. CDR3 amino acids: CSVEDGVGGYTF. The CDR3 DNA reads TGCAGCGTTGAGGATGGGGTCGGCGGCTACACCTTC.

A few counts support this clonotype. The rearrangement uses TRBV5-4 and TRBJ2-3, with D possibly TRBD2 on 5 matching bases. The CDR3 runs 14 residues. Trimming left V 1 base short and J 9 bases short, with 15 bases between. Germline-derived CDR1 and CDR2 are SGHNT and YYREEE (reference sequence). In DNA form, the CDR3 reads TGTGCCAGCAGCTTGAATCGGGCTAGCTGGACGCAGTATTTT. Translating it yields CASSLNRASWTQYF. The full variable domain, rest sourced from reference TRBV5-4 and TRBJ2-3, is ETGVTQSPTHLIKTRGQQVTLRCSSQSGHNTVSWYQQALGQGPQFIFQYYREEENGRGNFPPRFSGLQFPNYSSELNVNALELDDSALYLCASSLNRASWTQYFGPGTRLTVL.

The V call is TRBV11-2, the J call TRBJ1-2; D is perhaps TRBD1 (5 bases). The CDR3 runs to 18 residues. Germline values: CDR1 SGHAT, CDR2 FQNNGV. Between the trimmed V and J ends, which lost 0 bases and 2 bases, there was a span of 19 bases. The CDR3 nucleotides read TGTGCCAGCAGCTTAGATGACAGCGAAACGATAACCAACTATGGCTACACCTTC. It translates to CASSLDDSETITNYGYTF.

As concerns this clonotype: A much larger clone lies a single base off, so this may be a read error. This rearrangement joins TRBV7-6 to TRBJ2-6; 13 nucleotides align to TRBD2. The CDR3 runs to 22 residues. From germline, CDR1 is SGHVS and CDR2 FNYEAQ. CDR3 residues: CASSPLRTSGSKGWSGADVLTF. The DNA for the CDR3 is TGTGCCAGCAGCCCACTTCGGACTAGCGGGAGTAAGGGGTGGTCTGGGGCCGACGTCCTGACTTTC.

This clonotype was detected many times. The CDR3 DNA reads as TGTGCCAGCAGACTGCGAACCCCGGGCGAGCAGTACTTC. It yields the protein CASRLRTPGEQYF. The chain joins TRBV6-8 to TRBJ2-7; D gene unclear. This CDR3 is 13 amino acids long. Germline assignment: CDR1 MNHGY and CDR2 SAAAGT. Between the trimmed V and J ends, which lost 6 bases and 6 bases, there was a span of 15 bases.

As DNA, the CDR3 is TGTGCCAGCAGCTTGGGGACTAGCCTTAATGAGCAGTTCTTC. Translated, it gives CASSLGTSLNEQFF. J is TRBJ2-1 and V is TRBV5-6; 8 nucleotides agree with TRBD2. V trimming: 0 bases; J trimming: 7 bases; junction bases outside the gene matches: 3. The CDR3 is 14 amino acids. Germline-derived CDR1 and CDR2 are SGHDT and YYEEEE.

This clonotype was observed at least ten times. V usage is TRBV6-2 or TRBV6-3 and J usage is TRBJ2-7; TRBD1 agrees at 7 bases. The ends lost 2 bases at V and 3 bases at J; junction bases unmatched: 1. The CDR3 length is 13 residues. Germline CDR1 and CDR2: MNHEY and SVGEGT. In DNA, the CDR3 is TGTGCCAGCAGTTACCCAGGGGGCTACGAGCAGTACTTC. Amino acid sequence: CASSYPGGYEQYF.

This sequence joins TRBV24-1 and TRBJ2-5; a possible D gene is TRBD2 (5 bases). The germline gives CDR1 KGHDR, CDR2 SFDVKD. The germline V and J ends were trimmed by 2 bases and 5 bases, with 26 bases remaining between them. The CDR3 has 19 residues. This chain's CDR3 is CATSDSLVGPDPGGETQYF. CDR3 bases: TGTGCCACCAGTGATTCACTTGTTGGCCCGGACCCTGGAGGCGAGACCCAGTACTTC.

The chain uses TRBV30 and TRBJ2-7; D gene uncertain. The CDR3 is 11 residues long. Looked up from germline, CDR1 is GTSNPN and CDR2 is SVGIG (reference sequence). The V end was cut by 4 bases, the J end by 4 bases, with 8 bases between. This CDR3 reads CAWNPGYEQYF. CDR3 DNA sequence: TGTGCCTGGAACCCTGGTTACGAGCAGTACTTC. The variable domain in full, completed from reference TRBV30 and TRBJ2-7, reads SQTIHQWPATLVQPVGSPLSLECTVEGTSNPNLYWYRQAAGRGLQLLFYSVGIGQISSEVPQNLSASRPQDRQFILSSKKLLLSDSGFYLCAWNPGYEQYFGPGTRLTVT.

To note about this clonotype: Just one base apart from a much larger clone, this may be a read error. The J gene is TRBJ2-5, the V gene TRBV7-2; D possibly matches TRBD1 or TRBD2 (6 bases each). Trimming left V 7 bases short and J 9 bases short, with 21 bases between. CDR3 length: 14 amino acids. CDR1 SGHTA and CDR2 FQGNSA come from the germline V gene. The DNA of the CDR3 is TGTGCCAGCAACCATTTCGGGGGCAGCGAGCCCCAGTACTTC. It codes for CASNHFGGSEPQYF.

This clonotype has a count of ten or more. The genes are TRBV2 and TRBJ2-3; D is perhaps TRBD1 (5 bases). Germline V CDR1 and CDR2: SNHLY, FYNNEI. This CDR3 comprises 16 residues. The germline V and J ends were trimmed by 5 bases and 3 bases, with 18 bases remaining between them. The CDR3 DNA follows: TGTGCCAGCAGTCCCCACTTAGGGGCCGGAACAGATACGCAGTATTTT. Protein sequence: CASSPHLGAGTDTQYF.

As to this clonotype: A much larger clonotype is one base distant, so this may be a read error. This rearrangement joins TRBV14 to TRBJ1-1; TRBD1 might be the D (5 bases). The V end lost 4 bases, the J end lost 1 base, and 19 bases lay between the germline ends. Germline CDR1 SGHDN, CDR2 FVKESK. The CDR3 loop spans 17 amino acids. Here the CDR3 reads CASSRAGTKYSNTEAFF. CDR3 coding DNA: TGTGCCAGCAGCCGAGCGGGGACGAAGTACTCGAACACTGAAGCTTTCTTT.

In its sample, this clonotype was seen a few times. A much larger clone is a single base away; this may be a read error. The genes are TRBV29-1 and TRBJ2-3; D ambiguous. This CDR3 has 14 residues. Germline-derived CDR1 and CDR2 are SQVTM and ANQGSEA. V dropped 3 bases and J dropped 8 bases, with 18 bases sitting between them. CDR3 sequence reads: CSVDSEVSQTTQYF. The CDR3 DNA is TGCAGCGTTGATTCCGAGGTATCACAGACTACGCAGTATTTT.

This clonotype was detected only once. A clone one base away is much larger, so this may be a read error. The gene calls are TRBV27 and TRBJ1-4, with 10 bases fitting TRBD1. V was clipped by 8 bases and J by 8 bases; unmatched bases: 14. The CDR3 sequence is 16 residues long. Germline loops: CDR1 MNHEY, CDR2 SMNVEV (reference sequence). The CDR3: CASGSRWTGGPEKLFF. In DNA form, the CDR3 reads TGTGCCAGCGGTTCACGGTGGACAGGGGGACCCGAAAAACTGTTTTTT.

This clonotype occurred many times. This chain connects TRBV6-6 to TRBJ2-3, with 7 nucleotides matching TRBD2. Trimming at V came to 9 bases and at J to 4 bases, leaving 10 bases not matched to a gene. CDR1 MNHNY and CDR2 SVGAGI come from the germline V gene (reference sequence). The CDR3 loop spans 14 amino acids. The CDR3 loop is CARKTSCLADTQYF. CDR3 coding DNA: TGTGCCAGAAAGACTAGCTGTCTGGCAGATACGCAGTATTTT.

There are many counts of this clonotype. CDR3 amino acids: CASSKRDRANIQYF. In nucleotides, the CDR3 is TGTGCCAGCAGCAAACGGGACAGGGCGAACATTCAGTACTTC. The chain carries TRBV5-6 and TRBJ2-4; TRBD1 aligns across 9 bases. Germline assignment: CDR1 SGHDT and CDR2 YYEEEE. The V segment lost 4 bases and the J segment 7 bases; nucleotides outside the gene matches: 6. This CDR3 contains 14 residues.

The V gene is TRBV24-1, the J gene TRBJ2-4, with TRBD1 as a possible D gene (5 bases). This CDR3 comprises 17 residues. Trimming cost V 3 bases and J 3 bases, with 17 bases left between them. CDR1 is KGHDR, CDR2 SFDVKD, per germline. The CDR3 is CATSDLPGEGDKNIQYF. The DNA of the CDR3 is TGTGCCACCAGTGATCTCCCAGGAGAAGGGGACAAAAACATTCAGTACTTC.

The genes are TRBV19 and TRBJ2-1, with unresolved D. In germline, CDR1 is LNHDA, CDR2 SQIVND (reference sequence). V lost 7 bases, J lost 1 base, and 17 bases lay in between. This CDR3 has 16 residues. CDR3 sequence reads: CASTHEALGSYNEQFF. The DNA for the CDR3 is TGTGCCAGTACCCATGAAGCCTTGGGGTCCTACAATGAGCAGTTCTTC.